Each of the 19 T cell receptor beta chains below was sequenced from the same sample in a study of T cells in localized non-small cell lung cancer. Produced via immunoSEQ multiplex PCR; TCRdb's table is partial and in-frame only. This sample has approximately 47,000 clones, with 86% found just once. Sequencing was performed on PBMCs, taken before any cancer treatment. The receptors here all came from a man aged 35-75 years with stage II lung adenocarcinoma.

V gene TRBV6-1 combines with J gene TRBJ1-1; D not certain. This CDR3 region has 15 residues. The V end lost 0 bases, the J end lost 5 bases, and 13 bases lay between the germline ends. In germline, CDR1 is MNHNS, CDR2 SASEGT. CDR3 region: CASSEAYQGWTEAFF. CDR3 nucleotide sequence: TGTGCCAGCAGTGAAGCCTATCAAGGGTGGACTGAAGCTTTCTTT.

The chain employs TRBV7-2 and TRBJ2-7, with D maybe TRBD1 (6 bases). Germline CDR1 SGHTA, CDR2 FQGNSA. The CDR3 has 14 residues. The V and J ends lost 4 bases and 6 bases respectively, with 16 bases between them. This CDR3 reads CASSSSGDPLEQYF. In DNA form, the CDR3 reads TGTGCCAGCAGCTCTTCAGGGGACCCTCTCGAGCAGTACTTC.

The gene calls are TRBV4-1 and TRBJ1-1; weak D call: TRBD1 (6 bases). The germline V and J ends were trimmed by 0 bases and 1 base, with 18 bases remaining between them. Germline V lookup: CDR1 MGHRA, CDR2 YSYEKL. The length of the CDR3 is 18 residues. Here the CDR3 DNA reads TGCGCCAGCAGCCAAGAAGGGGAGGATAGGACAGAGAACACTGAAGCTTTCTTT. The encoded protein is CASSQEGEDRTENTEAFF.

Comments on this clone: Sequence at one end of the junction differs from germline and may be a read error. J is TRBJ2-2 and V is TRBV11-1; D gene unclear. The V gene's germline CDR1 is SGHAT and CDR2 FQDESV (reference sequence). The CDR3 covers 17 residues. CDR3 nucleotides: TGTGCCAGCAGCTTTAACACCTGGATCACGAAGACCGGGGAGCTGTTTTTT. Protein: CASSFNTWITKTGELFF.

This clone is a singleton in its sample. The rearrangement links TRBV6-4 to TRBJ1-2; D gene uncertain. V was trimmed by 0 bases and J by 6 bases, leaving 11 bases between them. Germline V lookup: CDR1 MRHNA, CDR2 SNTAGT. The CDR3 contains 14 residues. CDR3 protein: CASSDSGGLNGYTF. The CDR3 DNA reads TGTGCCAGCAGTGACTCGGGAGGGTTGAATGGCTACACCTTC.

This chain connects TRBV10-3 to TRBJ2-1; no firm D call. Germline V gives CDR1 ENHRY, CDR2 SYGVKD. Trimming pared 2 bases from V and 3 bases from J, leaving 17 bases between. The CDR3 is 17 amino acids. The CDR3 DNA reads TGTGCCATCAGTGAGGGCGGTCAGCTAGGAAACTACAATGAGCAGTTCTTC. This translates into CAISEGGQLGNYNEQFF.

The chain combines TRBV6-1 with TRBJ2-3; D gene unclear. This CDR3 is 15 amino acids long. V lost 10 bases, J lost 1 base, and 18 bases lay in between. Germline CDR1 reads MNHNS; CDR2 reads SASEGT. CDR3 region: CATRSSAGGTDTQYF. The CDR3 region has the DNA TGTGCCACACGCTCAAGCGCAGGTGGCACAGATACGCAGTATTTT.

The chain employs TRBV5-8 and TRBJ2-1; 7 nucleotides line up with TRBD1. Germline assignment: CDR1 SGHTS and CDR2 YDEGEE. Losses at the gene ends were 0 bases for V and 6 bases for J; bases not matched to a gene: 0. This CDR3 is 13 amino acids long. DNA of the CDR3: TGTGCCAGCAGCTTGGACAGGGGCAATGAGCAGTTCTTC. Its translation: CASSLDRGNEQFF.

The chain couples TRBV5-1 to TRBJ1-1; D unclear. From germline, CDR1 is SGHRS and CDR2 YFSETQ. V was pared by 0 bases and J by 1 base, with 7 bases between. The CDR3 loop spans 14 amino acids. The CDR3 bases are TGCGCCAGCAGCTTGGTACAGAAGAACACTGAAGCTTTCTTT. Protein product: CASSLVQKNTEAFF. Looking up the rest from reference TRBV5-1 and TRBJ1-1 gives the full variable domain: KAGVTQTPRYLIKTRGQQVTLSCSPISGHRSVSWYQQTPGQGLQFLFEYFSETQRNKGNFPGRFSGRQFSNSRSEMNVSTLELGDSALYLCASSLVQKNTEAFFGQGTRLTVV.

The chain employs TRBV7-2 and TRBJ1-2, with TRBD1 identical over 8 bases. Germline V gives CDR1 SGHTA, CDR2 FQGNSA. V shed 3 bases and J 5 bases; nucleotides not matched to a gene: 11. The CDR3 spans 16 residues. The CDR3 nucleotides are TGTGCCAGCAGCTTGGTGGGCCGGACAGGGATTTATGGCTACACCTTC. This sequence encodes CASSLVGRTGIYGYTF.

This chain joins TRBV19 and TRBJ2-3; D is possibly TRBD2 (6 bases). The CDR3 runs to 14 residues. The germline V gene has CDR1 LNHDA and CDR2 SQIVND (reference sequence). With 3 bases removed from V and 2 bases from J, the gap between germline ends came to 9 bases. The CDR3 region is CASSIGGITDTQYF. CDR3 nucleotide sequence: TGTGCCAGTAGTATTGGGGGGATCACAGATACGCAGTATTTT.

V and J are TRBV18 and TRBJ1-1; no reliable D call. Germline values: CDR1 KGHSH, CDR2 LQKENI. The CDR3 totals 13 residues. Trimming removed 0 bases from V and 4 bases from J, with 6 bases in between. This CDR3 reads CASSPPVGTEAFF. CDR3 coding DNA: TGTGCCAGCTCACCACCGGTGGGCACTGAAGCTTTCTTT. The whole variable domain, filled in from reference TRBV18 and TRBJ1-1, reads NAGVMQNPRHLVRRRGQEARLRCSPMKGHSHVYWYRQLPEEGLKFMVYLQKENIIDESGMPKERFSAEFPKEGPSILRIQQVVRGDSAAYFCASSPPVGTEAFFGQGTRLTVV.

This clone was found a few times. The CDR3 DNA reads TGTGCCAGCAGCCAACTAAATACGCAGTATTTT. Its translation: CASSQLNTQYF. J is TRBJ2-3 and V is TRBV13; unclear D gene. The CDR3 runs to 11 residues. Germline lookup yields CDR1 PRHDT and CDR2 FYEKMQ (reference sequence). V dropped 5 bases and J dropped 7 bases, with 7 bases sitting between them.

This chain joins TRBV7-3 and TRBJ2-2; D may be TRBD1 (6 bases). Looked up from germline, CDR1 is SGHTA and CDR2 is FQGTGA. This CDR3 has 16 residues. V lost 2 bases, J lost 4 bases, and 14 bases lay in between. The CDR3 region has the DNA TGTGCCAGCAGCTTATCCCCCCGGACAGCCACCGGGGAGCTGTTTTTT. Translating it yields CASSLSPRTATGELFF.

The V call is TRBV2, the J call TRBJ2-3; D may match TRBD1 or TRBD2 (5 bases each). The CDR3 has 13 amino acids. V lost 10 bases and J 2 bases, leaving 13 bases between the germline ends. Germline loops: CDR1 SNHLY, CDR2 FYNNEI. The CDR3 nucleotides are TGTGCCACCCAGGGACCTTTCACAGATACGCAGTATTTT. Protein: CATQGPFTDTQYF.

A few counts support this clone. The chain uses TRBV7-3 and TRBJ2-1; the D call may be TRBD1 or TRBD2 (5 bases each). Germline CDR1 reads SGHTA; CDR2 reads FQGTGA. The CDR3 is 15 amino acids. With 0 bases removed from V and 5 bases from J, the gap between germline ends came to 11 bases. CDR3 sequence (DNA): TGTGCCAGCAGCTTAACAGGGGACCCTGACAATGAGCAGTTCTTC. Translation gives CASSLTGDPDNEQFF. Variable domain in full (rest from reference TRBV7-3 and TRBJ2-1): GAGVSQTPSNKVTEKGKYVELRCDPISGHTALYWYRQSLGQGPEFLIYFQGTGAADDSGLPNDRFFAVRPEGSVSTLKIQRTERGDSAVYLCASSLTGDPDNEQFFGPGTRLTVL.

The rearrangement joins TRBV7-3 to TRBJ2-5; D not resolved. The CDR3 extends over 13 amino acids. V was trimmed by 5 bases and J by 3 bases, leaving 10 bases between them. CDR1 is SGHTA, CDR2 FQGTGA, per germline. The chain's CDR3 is CASSLGSEETQYF. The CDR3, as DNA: TGTGCCAGCAGCCTAGGAAGTGAAGAGACCCAGTACTTC.

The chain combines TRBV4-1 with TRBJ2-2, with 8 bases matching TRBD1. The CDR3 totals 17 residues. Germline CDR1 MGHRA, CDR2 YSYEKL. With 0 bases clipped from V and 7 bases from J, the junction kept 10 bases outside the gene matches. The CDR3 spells CASSQDRRRGQVGELFF. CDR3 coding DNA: TGCGCCAGCAGCCAAGATCGGCGCAGGGGGCAGGTCGGGGAGCTGTTTTTT.

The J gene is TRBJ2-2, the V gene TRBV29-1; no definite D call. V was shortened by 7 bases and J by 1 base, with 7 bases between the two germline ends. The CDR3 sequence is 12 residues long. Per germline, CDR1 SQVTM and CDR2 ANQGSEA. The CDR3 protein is CSGVLNTGELFF. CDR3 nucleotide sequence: TGCAGCGGGGTATTGAACACCGGGGAGCTGTTTTTT.